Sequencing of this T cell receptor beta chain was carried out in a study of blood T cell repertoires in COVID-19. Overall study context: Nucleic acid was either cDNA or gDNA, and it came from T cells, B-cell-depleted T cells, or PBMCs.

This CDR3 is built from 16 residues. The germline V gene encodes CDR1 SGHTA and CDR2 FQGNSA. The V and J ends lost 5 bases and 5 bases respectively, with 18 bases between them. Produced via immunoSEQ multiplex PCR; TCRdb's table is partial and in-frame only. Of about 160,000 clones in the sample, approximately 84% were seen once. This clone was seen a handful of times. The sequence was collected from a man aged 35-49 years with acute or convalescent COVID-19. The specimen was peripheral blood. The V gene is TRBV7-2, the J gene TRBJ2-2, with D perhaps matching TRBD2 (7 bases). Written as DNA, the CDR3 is TGTGCCAGCAGCCGGGGGGCAGGGAGTGGAACCGGGGAGCTGTTTTTT. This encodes CASSRGAGSGTGELFF. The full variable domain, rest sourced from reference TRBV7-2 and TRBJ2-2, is GAGVSQSPSNKVTEKGKDVELRCDPISGHTALYWYRQSLGQGLEFLIYFQGNSAPDKSGLPSDRFSAERTGGSVSTLTIQRTQQEDSAVYLCASSRGAGSGTGELFFGEGSRLTVL.